This T cell receptor beta chain was retrieved from a study of blood T cell repertoires in COVID-19. Looking at the study overall: Specimens from acute and convalescent COVID-19 originated in the United States, Italy and Spain.

Germline V gives CDR1 LNHDA, CDR2 SQIVND (reference sequence). The CDR3 totals 14 residues. V trimming: 5 bases; J trimming: 0 bases; junction bases outside the gene matches: 2. Produced via immunoSEQ multiplex PCR; TCRdb's table is partial and in-frame only. Among fewer than 300,000 clones listed, roughly nine tenths were seen once. With respect to this clone: This CDR3 is also generated by other DNA sequences in the sample.

Seattle patient enrollment occurred during active infection, with longitudinal follow-up thereafter. V gene TRBV19 combines with J gene TRBJ2-3, with 7 bases lining up with TRBD2. The sequenced sample consisted of peripheral blood. This receptor was obtained from a woman in her twenties or thirties with COVID-19, enrolled during active disease. The CDR3 sequence is CASSWGGSTDTQYF. DNA of the CDR3: TGTGCCAGTAGTTGGGGGGGTAGCACAGATACGCAGTATTTT.